This TCR beta chain was sequenced during a study of T cells in Graves' hyperthyroidism and ophthalmopathy. Study-level results: Most thyroid clonotypes expanded above 0.001 were also detected in blood. Before onset, by a median of about six months, the model predicted ophthalmopathy.

Researchers amplified the TCR beta CDR3 regions from RNA transcripts. First-round RT-PCR targeting the TCR CDR3 was performed with the HTBI primer set. TCRdb called the multiplex PCR reads again in MiXCR, with one record for every CDR3 protein. Of under 400,000 distinct CDR3 sequences detected, approximately 14% appear once; the ten largest clones hold roughly a fifth. In the case of this clonotype: Its specificity is unknown. This may arise from a read error, as a much more abundant clone is one base away.

The CDR3 sequence is 17 residues long. The V segment lost 3 bases and the J segment 0 bases; nucleotides outside the gene matches: 4. Germline V lookup: CDR1 ENHRY, CDR2 SYGVKD. The clonotype comes from a woman aged 55-69 years with Graves' ophthalmopathy. The sequenced sample consisted of blood. The V gene is TRBV10-3, the J gene TRBJ2-2; 10 bases agree with TRBD1. The CDR3 spells CAISDLTGGANTGELFF. DNA for the CDR3: TGTGCCATCAGTGACCTGACAGGGGGCGCGAACACCGGGGAGCTGTTTTTT.